The rows below give T cell receptor beta chains drawn from one sample of a study of cytomegalovirus exposure and HLA in healthy donors. Generated by immunoSEQ multiplex PCR, the TCRdb table keeps only in-frame clones and is missing some. The table includes about 190,000 clones, around 75% detected once. Sequenced: PBMCs. Receptors were obtained from a woman younger than 45 in good health and CMV-seropositive. CDR3s include the opening cysteine and the closing phenylalanine or tryptophan. D genes are given only for firm matches. Size is stated for part of the rows, as once, few or many counts, or as a class when the clone is expanded.

>TRBJ2-7|TRBV2|once|-
TGTGCCAGCAGTGTACCAACGGACTCCTACTCCTCCAACGAGCAGTACTTC
CASSVPTDSYSSNEQYF
>TRBJ2-7|TRBV29-1|few|TRBD2
TGCAGCGTTAATAGCGGGATGGGCTCCGAGCAGTACTTC
CSVNSGMGSEQYF
>TRBJ2-3|TRBV13|-|TRBD1
TGTGCCAGCAGCTTAGAAGGCAACAGGGGGGCTGGAGATACGCAGTATTTT
CASSLEGNRGAGDTQYF
>TRBJ2-5|TRBV7-9|-|TRBD1
TGTGCCAGCAGCGGCGACAGGGCCCACGGAGAGCAGTACTTC
CASSGDRAHGEQYF
>TRBJ2-5|TRBV11-2|-|TRBD2
TGTGCCAGCAGCTTAACCACTAGCGGGAGGGCCCTGGAGACCCAGTACTTC
CASSLTTSGRALETQYF
>TRBJ2-7|TRBV6-5|-|TRBD2
TGTGCCAGCAGATCTAGCGGGAGCCATTACGAGCAGTACTTC
CASRSSGSHYEQYF
>TRBJ2-5|TRBV11-2|-|-
TGTGCCAGCAGCTTCGGCGCGGAGCGTGAGACCCAGTACTTC
CASSFGAERETQYF
>TRBJ2-7|TRBV15|-|TRBD1
TGTGCCACCAGCAGAGATTTAACCGGGACAGGGGTCTACGAGCAGTACTTC
CATSRDLTGTGVYEQYF
>TRBJ1-1|TRBV5-6|-|-
TGTGCCAGCAGCTTTTCAAAAGCAACTGAAGCTTTCTTT
CASSFSKATEAFF
>TRBJ1-1|TRBV11-2|-|-
TGTGCCAGCAGCATCTTACAGGGAGCTAACACTGAAGCTTTCTTT
CASSILQGANTEAFF
>TRBJ2-6|TRBV19|-|TRBD1
TGTGCCAGTCGGGGACAGTCTGGGGCCAACGTCCTGACTTTC
CASRGQSGANVLTF
>TRBJ2-6|TRBV9|-|-
TGTGCCAGCAGCGTAGGTCCGCCGCGAGACTTCTACTCTGGGGCCAACGTCCTGACTTTC
CASSVGPPRDFYSGANVLTF
>TRBJ2-3|TRBV19|-|TRBD1
TGTGCCAGTAGTATAGGACAGGGTATGCCAGATACGCAGTATTTT
CASSIGQGMPDTQYF
>TRBJ2-3|TRBV6-1|-|-
TGTGCCAGCAGGGAACCTAGCACAGATACGCAGTATTTT
CASREPSTDTQYF
>TRBJ1-5|TRBV27|-|-
TGTGCCAGCAGTTTAGCAGGTAATCAGCCCCAGCATTTT
CASSLAGNQPQHF
>TRBJ2-1|TRBV28|-|-
TGTGCCGGACACCTCTGCTCCTACAATGAGCAGTTCTTC
CAGHLCSYNEQFF
>TRBJ2-7|TRBV7-9|-|-
TGTGCCAGCAGCCTCCGGGAGCTCACGCACGAGCAGTACTTC
CASSLRELTHEQYF
>TRBJ2-7|TRBV5-1|-|TRBD2
TGCGCCAGCAGCTTGAGGGAGGACGGGAGGGCCCGGTCCTACGAGCAGTACTTC
CASSLREDGRARSYEQYF
>TRBJ1-5|TRBV27|-|-
TGTGCCAGCAGTTCCCAGGGGACGGGTCAGCCCCAGCATTTT
CASSSQGTGQPQHF
>TRBJ1-2|TRBV5-1|-|TRBD1
TGCGCCAGCAACCTAGGACAGGGGGATAACTATGGCTACACCTTC
CASNLGQGDNYGYTF
>TRBJ1-1|TRBV28|-|-
TGTGCCAGCAGAGGGTGGGGCTCGAACACTGAAGCTTTCTTT
CASRGWGSNTEAFF
>TRBJ1-4|TRBV4-1|-|-
TGCGCCAGCAGTTCGGGGACGGGAGTGGGGGTCGTGTTTTTT
CASSSGTGVGVVFF
>TRBJ2-6|TRBV19|few|TRBD2
TGTGCCAGTAGTAGACGGACTAGCGGTATCTCTGGGGCCAACGTCCTGACTTTC
CASSRRTSGISGANVLTF
>TRBJ2-3|TRBV14|-|TRBD2
TGTGCCAGCAGCCAATACACAGGACGACTAGCGGGAGACTTCAATACGCAGTATTTT
CASSQYTGRLAGDFNTQYF
>TRBJ2-7|TRBV19|few|-
TGTGCCAGTAGTATAGATAACGGAGGATTGAAAGACGAGCAGTACTTC
CASSIDNGGLKDEQYF
>TRBJ1-1|TRBV6-1|-|TRBD1
TGTGCCAGCATTGACAGGGGGTGGGGCACTGAAGCTTTCTTT
CASIDRGWGTEAFF
>TRBJ2-7|TRBV19|-|-
TGTGCCAGTAGTGGGGGAGGAGAGCAGTACTTC
CASSGGGEQYF
>TRBJ2-3|TRBV6-4|-|TRBD2
TGTGCCAGCAGGAGGAATAGCGGGAGGGATACGCAGTATTTT
CASRRNSGRDTQYF
>TRBJ2-3|TRBV28|-|-
TGTGCCAGCAGTTTCGCGGGAGAGGGGGGGTGCACAGATACGCAGTATTTT
CASSFAGEGGCTDTQYF
>TRBJ2-1|TRBV14|-|-
TGTGCCAGCAGCCAAGTAGAGCAGACAGCCTCCTACAATGAGCAGTTCTTC
CASSQVEQTASYNEQFF
>TRBJ2-5|TRBV18|few|TRBD2
TGTGCCAGCTCACCGTACTTTCCCGGGACTAGCGGGGATATTGGGGAGACCCAGTACTTC
CASSPYFPGTSGDIGETQYF
>TRBJ2-7|TRBV27|-|TRBD1
TGTGCCAGCAGTTACCGGGACAGAGGAGACGAGCAGTACTTC
CASSYRDRGDEQYF
>TRBJ2-3|TRBV5-1|few|-
TGCGCCAGCACAGTCGGAGACAGCCGCACAGATACGCAGTATTTT
CASTVGDSRTDTQYF
>TRBJ2-3|TRBV5-4|-|TRBD2
TGTGCCAGCAGCCAAGAAGGGAGCGGGAGCGCAGATACGCAGTATTTT
CASSQEGSGSADTQYF
>TRBJ1-6|TRBV2|-|TRBD1
TGTGCCAGCAGCGCAATGGGACAGTATAATTCACCCCTCCACTTT
CASSAMGQYNSPLHF
>TRBJ2-7|TRBV28|few|-
TGTGCCAGCGACCAACTTCACGCGGGGAGCGAGCAGTACTTC
CASDQLHAGSEQYF
>TRBJ2-7|TRBV18|-|TRBD1
TGTGCCAGCTCACCACCGGACAGGTCCTACGAGCAGTACTTC
CASSPPDRSYEQYF
>TRBJ2-2|TRBV6-1|-|-
TGTGCCAGCAGTGAAGCGCGGAGGGCGGCCGGGGAGCTGTTTTTT
CASSEARRAAGELFF
>TRBJ2-3|TRBV5-4|-|TRBD2
TGTGCCAGCAGCCTAAATAGCGGGGTCGGGGCGGATACGCAGTATTTT
CASSLNSGVGADTQYF
>TRBJ2-1|TRBV19|-|-
TGTGCCAGTACTCTGGGGGGTGAGCAGTTCTTC
CASTLGGEQFF
>TRBJ2-7|TRBV11-2|-|TRBD1
TGTGCCAGCAGCTTAAGGTCTCAGGGGGCGAATGAGCAGTACTTC
CASSLRSQGANEQYF
>TRBJ1-1|TRBV7-2|-|-
TGTGCCAGCAGCTTACCCGGGGGAGGGGGGAGGGTCACTGAAGCTTTCTTT
CASSLPGGGGRVTEAFF
>TRBJ2-5|TRBV7-6|-|-
TGTGCCAGCAGCTTAGCGGGGCATCTCGGGGAGACCCAGTACTTC
CASSLAGHLGETQYF
>TRBJ2-7|TRBV27|-|TRBD2
TGTGCCAGCAGTGGGGGACTAGCGGGGGTGGGGGAGCAGTACTTC
CASSGGLAGVGEQYF
>TRBJ2-7|TRBV28|-|TRBD2
TGTGCCAGCAGTTTAGAGACTAGCGGCTATAAATCCTACGAGCAGTACTTC
CASSLETSGYKSYEQYF
>TRBJ2-1|TRBV6-5|-|TRBD2
TGTGCCAGCAGTTACTCGAGCGGTGCGGGAGGTAATGAGCAGTTCTTC
CASSYSSGAGGNEQFF
>TRBJ1-5|TRBV7-8|-|-
TGTGCCAGCAGACCTGGGGCGGGAGGGAATCAGCCCCAGCATTTT
CASRPGAGGNQPQHF
>TRBJ1-2|TRBV6-1|-|-
TGTGCCAGCAGTGAAATGGAAGCGGAGTATGGCTACACCTTC
CASSEMEAEYGYTF
>TRBJ1-5|TRBV6-1|-|-
TGTGCCAGCAGGCTACTCGCACAGGTCAATCAGCCCCAGCATTTT
CASRLLAQVNQPQHF
>TRBJ1-3|TRBV9|-|TRBD1
TGTGCCAGCACCGGACGGGGACAGACACATCATTCTGGAAACACCATATATTTT
CASTGRGQTHHSGNTIYF
>TRBJ2-4|TRBV4-2|-|-
TGTGCCAGCAGCCAAGCACTCACTAGTGAAAACATTCAATACTTC
CASSQALTSENIQYF
>TRBJ2-3|TRBV6-6|-|TRBD1
TGTGCCAGCAGTTGGGACAGGGTTGATACGCAGTATTTT
CASSWDRVDTQYF
>TRBJ1-1|TRBV6-5|-|-
TGTGCCAGCAGTTACTCGACGGGGAACACTGAAGCTTTCTTT
CASSYSTGNTEAFF
>TRBJ1-5|TRBV2|-|TRBD1
TGTGCCAGCAGTCCTGACAGGGGGGGCCAGCCCCAGCATTTT
CASSPDRGGQPQHF
>TRBJ2-7|TRBV23-1|-|TRBD1
TGCGCCAGCAGCCCTCGGGACAGGGATCGCTACGAGCAGTACTTC
CASSPRDRDRYEQYF
>TRBJ1-2|TRBV10-3|-|-
TGTGCCATCAGTGAGTCGGCGGCAGGGGACTATGGCTACACCTTC
CAISESAAGDYGYTF
>TRBJ2-5|TRBV28|-|-
TGTGCCAGCAGTCCCCGGGTGGAGACCCAGTACTTC
CASSPRVETQYF
>TRBJ1-1|TRBV7-9|-|-
TGTGCCAGCAGCTTACAGTCGGGCGGGGGCGGAGCTTTCTTT
CASSLQSGGGGAFF
>TRBJ1-5|TRBV7-9|-|-
TGTGCCAGCAGCCCCGGGACTGGGGGGCCCCAGCATTTT
CASSPGTGGPQHF
>TRBJ2-1|TRBV7-8|-|TRBD2
TGTGCCATACCGGGGGAGGGTGGGGTCAATGAGCAGTTCTTC
CAIPGEGGVNEQFF